Below are 20 T cell receptor beta chains sequenced from a single sample in a study of T cell repertoires in cytomegalovirus infection. TCRdb re-called the reads through MiXCR, storing one row per CDR3 protein. This sample has fewer than 200,000 distinct CDR3 sequences, with roughly an eighth found just once. The sequenced sample was PBMCs. The receptor source for this set is a human donor in good health (CMV status not recorded). Some clones in this sample may be carry-over from other donors' samples.

In this sample, this clonotype turned up a few times. The chain is built from TRBV29-1 and TRBJ1-1, with D possibly TRBD1 on 5 matching bases. CDR1 SQVTM and CDR2 ANQGSEA come from the germline V gene. With 6 bases removed from V and 6 bases from J, the gap between germline ends came to 8 bases. The CDR3 is 10 residues long. The CDR3 DNA reads as TGCAGCGTCAGGGTTTCTGAAGCTTTCTTT. This encodes CSVRVSEAFF.

Many counts were recorded for this clonotype. This chain joins TRBV7-8 and TRBJ2-7; D might be TRBD1 (5 bases). V lost 3 bases and J 4 bases, leaving 10 bases between the germline ends. The germline V gene encodes CDR1 SGHVS and CDR2 FQNEAQ. This CDR3 is built from 13 residues. The CDR3 coding sequence is TGTGCCAGCAGCTTGGCCAGGGCGTACGAGCAGTACTTC. The encoded protein is CASSLARAYEQYF.

This clonotype was counted many times. This chain connects TRBV7-2 to TRBJ1-2, with a possible D match to TRBD1 (6 bases). CDR3 length equals 12 residues. The germline CDR1 and CDR2 sequences are SGHTA and FQGNSA. V lost 3 bases, J lost 12 bases, and 14 bases lay in between. CDR3 sequence reads: CASSFTGNGHTF. CDR3 DNA sequence: TGTGCCAGCAGCTTTACAGGGAATGGTCACACCTTC.

Points on this clonotype: A read error may produce the germline difference seen at one junction end. The rearrangement uses TRBV25-1 and TRBJ2-1, with 7 nucleotides matching TRBD1. This CDR3 has 15 residues. Germline lookup yields CDR1 MGHDK and CDR2 SYGVNS. CDR3 residues: CASSEWRQGAARQLF. In DNA form, the CDR3 reads TGTGCCAGCAGTGAATGGCGACAGGGCGCGGCACGGCAACTCTTC.

The count of this clonotype is one. V gene TRBV12-3 or TRBV12-4 combines with J gene TRBJ1-5; a weak D match, TRBD1 (6 bases). V was trimmed by 3 bases and J by 10 bases, leaving 10 bases between them. The CDR3 length is 12 residues. The CDR3 spells CASSLGGAPQHF. In DNA form, the CDR3 reads TGTGCCAGCAGTTTGGGGGGGGCTCCCCAGCATTTT.

This clonotype was seen many times. The V and J genes are TRBV7-2 and TRBJ2-7, with 8 bases identical to TRBD2. This CDR3 contains 11 residues. J lost 8 bases, V lost 5 bases, and 2 bases had no gene match. The germline CDR1 and CDR2 sequences are SGHTA and FQGNSA. The CDR3 reads CASSTSGKQYF. The CDR3 nucleotides are TGTGCCAGCAGCACTAGCGGAAAGCAGTACTTC.

This clonotype was picked up a small number of times. The V gene is TRBV7-8, the J gene TRBJ1-4, with 11 bases fitting TRBD1. Germline values: CDR1 SGHVS, CDR2 FQNEAQ. The CDR3 has 16 residues. Trimming took 5 bases from V and 7 from J; bases not matched to a gene: 9. As DNA, the CDR3 is TGTGCCAGCAGCCCTCGGGACAGGGGGTTTTTTGAAAAACTGTTTTTT. This sequence encodes CASSPRDRGFFEKLFF.

The chain carries TRBV29-1 and TRBJ1-5, with TRBD1 identical over 10 bases. Germline CDR1 reads SQVTM; CDR2 reads ANQGSEA. The ends lost 7 bases at V and 2 bases at J; junction bases unmatched: 5. The CDR3 length is 14 residues. This CDR3 reads CSAVTGGGNQPQHF. CDR3 nucleotide sequence: TGCAGCGCAGTGACAGGGGGCGGCAATCAGCCCCAGCATTTT.

This clonotype was observed many times. The V gene is TRBV7-2, the J gene TRBJ2-3, with D maybe TRBD1 (5 bases). Germline-derived CDR1 and CDR2 are SGHTA and FQGNSA. V dropped 4 bases and J dropped 5 bases, with 16 bases sitting between them. CDR3 length: 15 residues. The CDR3 nucleotides read TGTGCCAGCAGCTCAACGGACACCCAGCGAGATACGCAGTATTTT. It specifies CASSSTDTQRDTQYF.

This clonotype has just a few counts. J is TRBJ1-2 and V is TRBV7-9, with TRBD1 matching 7 bases. The CDR3 is 16 residues long. Germline CDR1 SEHNR, CDR2 FQNEAQ (reference sequence). V lost 5 bases to trimming and J lost 2 bases; unmatched junction nucleotides: 11. CDR3 in amino acids: CASSLVNRGKNYGYTF. CDR3 nucleotides: TGTGCCAGCAGCCTCGTAAACAGGGGAAAGAACTATGGCTACACCTTC.

The table lists this clonotype with many counts. The junction shows a germline mismatch at one end, possibly a read error. The chain is built from TRBV5-1 and TRBJ2-1; 13 nucleotides line up with TRBD2. The CDR3 extends over 15 amino acids. Germline values: CDR1 SGHRS, CDR2 YFSETQ. Here the CDR3 reads CASSPGLAGYNEQFF. The DNA of the CDR3 is TGTGCCAGCAGTCCGGGACTAGCGGGATACAATGAGCAGTTCTTC.

This clonotype was picked up many times. The rearrangement joins TRBV20-1 to TRBJ2-3, with 10 bases identical to TRBD2. CDR3 length equals 16 residues. Germline values: CDR1 DFQATT, CDR2 SNEGSKA (reference sequence). The trim removed 0 bases at V and 5 bases at J, leaving 8 bases unmatched. This CDR3 is CSARDPKREGQDTQYF. The CDR3 DNA follows: TGCAGTGCTAGAGATCCGAAGCGGGAGGGCCAAGATACGCAGTATTTT.

A few counts support this clonotype. The rearrangement links TRBV18 to TRBJ2-3; D unclear. This CDR3 has 15 amino acids. The ends were cut back, 3 bases at V and 1 base at J, with 11 bases in the middle. The V gene's germline CDR1 is KGHSH and CDR2 LQKENI. The CDR3 sequence: CASSPLQLGTDTQYF. In nucleotides, the CDR3 is TGTGCCAGCTCACCCCTACAACTCGGCACAGATACGCAGTATTTT.

V and J are TRBV11-2 and TRBJ2-7; no reliable D call. This CDR3 comprises 14 residues. Germline V gene data show CDR1 as SGHAT and CDR2 as FQNNGV. The germline V and J ends were trimmed by 1 base and 4 bases, with 11 bases remaining between them. The CDR3 bases are TGTGCCAGCAGCTTAGCGTTGGTTTCGTACGAGCAGTACTTC. It is translated as CASSLALVSYEQYF.

This clonotype was observed at least ten times. This chain uses TRBV29-1 with TRBJ2-1; D remains ambiguous. The CDR3 consists of 8 residues. Trimming stripped 6 bases from V and 7 bases from J, with 1 base between. Germline V gene lookup returns CDR1 SQVTM and CDR2 ANQGSEA. CDR3: CSVNEQFF. CDR3 sequence (DNA): TGCAGCGTAAATGAGCAGTTCTTC.

This clonotype was counted many times. The chain uses TRBV29-1 and TRBJ2-5, with D uncertain. Trimming took off 2 bases at V and 5 bases at J, with 3 bases between the two ends. The CDR3 totals 10 residues. Germline-derived CDR1 and CDR2 are SQVTM and ANQGSEA. The CDR3 region has the DNA TGCAGCGTTGAAAGGGAGACCCAGTACTTC. It translates to CSVERETQYF.

This sequence joins TRBV7-7 and TRBJ2-1; 9 nucleotides match TRBD2. The better agreement between TRBJ2-7 and the DNA end casts doubt on the J call. The CDR3 consists of 15 residues. CDR1 is SSHAT and CDR2 is FNYEAQ in the germline V gene (reference sequence). The CDR3 sequence is CASSLVAGGGNEQYF. CDR3 coding DNA: TGTGCCAGCAGCTTAGTGGCGGGGGGGGGCAATGAGCAGTACTTC.

At least ten counts were recorded for this clonotype. The CDR3 reads CASSLEVYQPQHF. The CDR3 nucleotides are TGTGCCAGCAGCTTAGAGGTCTATCAGCCCCAGCATTTT. V and J are TRBV7-2 and TRBJ1-5; no definite D call. Trimming took off 1 base at V and 5 bases at J, with 6 bases between the two ends. Per the germline V gene, CDR1 is SGHTA and CDR2 is FQGNSA. The CDR3 has 13 amino acids.

This clonotype came up a few times. The chain has TRBV29-1 and TRBJ1-1, with 7 bases fitting TRBD1. There are 12 residues in the CDR3. With 5 bases clipped from V and 3 bases from J, the junction kept 3 bases outside the gene matches. Germline loops: CDR1 SQVTM, CDR2 ANQGSEA. As DNA, the CDR3 is TGCAGCGTTTACAGGGGATACACTGAAGCTTTCTTT. Encoded protein: CSVYRGYTEAFF.

The V and J genes are TRBV29-1 and TRBJ1-4; 8 nucleotides agree with TRBD1. This CDR3 has 12 amino acids. CDR1 and CDR2 (germline): SQVTM, ANQGSEA. V shed 8 bases and J 10 bases; nucleotides not matched to a gene: 9. CDR3 sequence reads: CSSGQGDGKLFF. CDR3 DNA: TGCAGCTCCGGACAGGGTGACGGAAAACTGTTTTTT.